A single sample is the source of the 13 T cell receptor beta chains below, sequenced in a study of vaccination and CD4 T cells after COVID-19. These receptors' targets are unknown. Sequencing of DNA taken from cultured CD4+ T cells relied on the Oncomine TCR Beta short-read assay. In TCRdb, the PCR reads were re-called with MiXCR into one record per CDR3 protein. The sample shows 20,000 to 25,000 distinct CDR3 sequences, approximately 57% of them seen only once. Treatment in this sample: roughly 10-day PBMC culture with coronavirus spike peptide pools or control peptides (ViraFEST assay). Sample: CD4+ T cells from blood, cultured in vitro, taken after SARS-CoV-2 vaccination. These receptors all stem from a human donor who received a COVID-19 vaccine.

The chain joins TRBV12-3 or TRBV12-4 to TRBJ1-1; 10 nucleotides match TRBD1. Trimming took 4 bases from V and 0 from J; bases not matched to a gene: 2. The CDR3 totals 15 residues. CDR3 nucleotide sequence: TGTGCCAGCAGTTGGACAGGGGGTGTGAACACTGAAGCTTTCTTT. Amino acids: CASSWTGGVNTEAFF.

The chain joins TRBV11-2 to TRBJ2-5, with 10 bases identical to TRBD1. The germline gives CDR1 SGHAT, CDR2 FQNNGV. CDR3 length: 14 residues. Trimming took 5 bases from V and 4 from J; bases not matched to a gene: 4. Written as DNA, the CDR3 is TGTGCCAGCAGCGGGACAGGGGCCGTAGAGACCCAGTACTTC. Translating it yields CASSGTGAVETQYF.

The gene calls are TRBV7-7 and TRBJ2-2; D may be TRBD2 (6 bases). Between the trimmed V and J ends, which lost 5 bases and 0 bases, there was a span of 13 bases. Germline CDR1 is SSHAT and CDR2 is FNYEAQ (reference sequence). This CDR3 spans 16 amino acids. CDR3 sequence (DNA): TGTGCCAGCAGCACCAATAGCGGTCCGAACACCGGGGAGCTGTTTTTT. This gives the protein CASSTNSGPNTGELFF.

The chain is built from TRBV27 and TRBJ2-1; TRBD2 matches 9 bases. CDR3 size: 19 residues. Per germline, CDR1 MNHEY and CDR2 SMNVEV (reference sequence). The J segment lost 0 bases and the V segment lost 6 bases, leaving 15 bases of the junction unmatched. This CDR3 is CASRASGDLTFSSYNEQFF. The CDR3, as DNA: TGTGCCAGCAGGGCTAGCGGGGACCTGACCTTTAGCTCCTACAATGAGCAGTTCTTC.

CDR3 sequence reads: CASSESGAAYGYTF. Here the CDR3 DNA reads TGTGCCAGCAGTGAATCGGGGGCTGCCTATGGCTACACCTTC. The J gene is TRBJ1-2, the V gene TRBV25-1; D may be TRBD1 (6 bases). The ends were cut back, 1 base at V and 4 bases at J, with 10 bases in the middle. Per germline, CDR1 MGHDK and CDR2 SYGVNS. This CDR3 spans 14 amino acids.

This chain connects TRBV10-1 to TRBJ1-5; D is ambiguous. Germline CDR1 WNHNN, CDR2 SYGVQD (reference sequence). This CDR3 is built from 13 residues. Trimming took 3 bases from V and 4 from J, leaving 7 bases between them. CDR3 residues: CASSDSRNQPQHF. CDR3 DNA: TGCGCCAGCAGTGATTCCCGGAATCAGCCCCAGCATTTT.

The chain carries TRBV20-1 and TRBJ2-5; 9 bases match TRBD1. The CDR3 spans 15 residues. V was clipped by 5 bases and J by 3 bases; unmatched bases: 10. Per germline, CDR1 DFQATT and CDR2 SNEGSKA (reference sequence). This CDR3 is CSAARLGTGKETQYF. CDR3 in DNA: TGCAGTGCTGCCCGGCTGGGGACAGGGAAAGAGACCCAGTACTTC.

This rearrangement joins TRBV21-1 to TRBJ1-1; the table names TRBD1, a call not compared with the DNA. TRBV21-1 is flagged as a pseudogene. This CDR3 has 17 amino acids. Here the CDR3 DNA reads TGTGCCAGCAGCAGGTGCCTACCCGGGACAGGGAACACTGAAGCTTTCTTT. This sequence encodes CASSRCLPGTGNTEAFF.

The chain is built from TRBV7-6 and TRBJ2-2; 12 positions agree with TRBD1. This CDR3 has 18 residues. Germline CDR1 and CDR2: SGHVS and FNYEAQ. V trimming: 3 bases; J trimming: 1 base; junction bases outside the gene matches: 6. Here the CDR3 reads CASSLGTGGKRNTGELFF. The CDR3 DNA follows: TGTGCCAGCAGCTTGGGGACAGGGGGCAAACGGAACACCGGGGAGCTGTTTTTT.

This rearrangement joins TRBV2 to TRBJ1-3; D gene ambiguous. V gave up 4 bases and J gave up 0 bases, with 10 bases separating them. Germline values: CDR1 SNHLY, CDR2 FYNNEI. This CDR3 contains 15 residues. The CDR3 DNA reads as TGTGCCAGCAGTGTTATAGGCGCCTCTGGAAACACCATATATTTT. Translation: CASSVIGASGNTIYF.

This chain links TRBV7-9 with TRBJ1-6; TRBD1 agrees at 7 bases. Germline CDR1 SEHNR, CDR2 FQNEAQ (reference sequence). The CDR3 totals 18 residues. Unmatched junction bases numbered 10, after V lost 5 bases and J lost 0 bases. This CDR3 is CASSGDRSSFSYNSPLHF. The CDR3 DNA reads as TGTGCCAGCAGCGGGGACAGATCTAGCTTCTCCTATAATTCACCCCTCCACTTT.

The chain uses TRBV7-9 and TRBJ2-5; TRBD1 agrees at 9 bases. The CDR3 covers 15 residues. Per the germline V gene, CDR1 is SEHNR and CDR2 is FQNEAQ (reference sequence). V was clipped by 3 bases and J by 7 bases; unmatched bases: 9. CDR3 amino acids: CASSFPRTGEGTQYF. CDR3 DNA: TGTGCCAGCAGCTTTCCCCGGACAGGGGAAGGGACCCAGTACTTC.

The chain has TRBV11-2 and TRBJ1-6, with 7 bases matching TRBD1. This CDR3 has 17 amino acids. The junction had 14 bases not matched to a gene; V was cut back by 5 bases and J by 7 bases. In germline, CDR1 is SGHAT, CDR2 FQNNGV. CDR3 sequence reads: CASSIRAGDSWNSPLHF. Written as DNA, the CDR3 is TGTGCCAGCAGCATCCGTGCCGGGGACAGTTGGAATTCACCCCTCCACTTT.